These T cell receptor beta chains were read from a single sample in a study of molecular identifiers for immune sequencing clone quantification. One entry per CDR3 protein, called by TCRdb with MiXCR from the PCR reads. The sample consists of 35,000 to 45,000 distinct CDR3 sequences, 15% to 20% of them appearing once. The sample consisted of naive CD8+ T cells from blood, with Jurkat cell RNA spiked in. These TCRs come from a human donor in good health. Some libraries in this study had Jurkat cell RNA spiked in. Both conserved end residues are part of each CDR3. A D gene is named only where the DNA matches it firmly. Some rows have no size entry. The others give once, few or many, or a class for an expanded clone.

J,V,size,D,DNA,CDR3
TRBJ2-3,TRBV6-2/TRBV6-3,NA,NA,TGTGCCAGCATAGGAGGGGAGAGAGATACGCAGTATTTT,CASIGGERDTQYF
TRBJ1-6,TRBV5-1,many,NA,TGCGCCAGCAGCTTGACCGGGGCCCAGTATTCACCCCTCCACTTT,CASSLTGAQYSPLHF
TRBJ1-4,TRBV19,NA,NA,TGTGCCAGTAGTATCCTTGCAACTAATGAAAAACTGTTTTTT,CASSILATNEKLFF
TRBJ2-3,TRBV7-6,many,NA,TGTGCCAGCAGCTTTGGGGGAGATACGCAGTATTTT,CASSFGGDTQYF
TRBJ2-5,TRBV15,many,NA,TGTGCCACCAGCAGCCCCGGAGACCAAGAGACCCAGTACTTC,CATSSPGDQETQYF
TRBJ2-1,TRBV6-5,NA,NA,TGTGCCAGCAGTCTACTACCCGGACAAACCTACGATGAGCAGTTCTTC,CASSLLPGQTYDEQFF
TRBJ2-4,TRBV20-1,many,NA,TGCAGTGCTTGGATGGGAAACATTCAGTACTTC,CSAWMGNIQYF
TRBJ2-3,TRBV7-9,many,NA,TGTGCCAGCTTCAGGATGGAGGATACGCAGTATTTT,CASFRMEDTQYF
TRBJ2-7,TRBV12-3/TRBV12-4,many,TRBD2,TGTGCCAGCAGCCCCACCCCTAGCGGTCCCTACGAGCAGTACTTC,CASSPTPSGPYEQYF
TRBJ1-3,TRBV7-9,NA,NA,TGTACCAGCAGCTCCACGGGGGGGCCTTCACCCCCTTACTCTGGAAACACCATATATTTT,CTSSSTGGPSPPYSGNTIYF
TRBJ2-7,TRBV28,NA,NA,TGTGCCAGCAGTTTGTCCGGGTACGAGCAGTACTTC,CASSLSGYEQYF
TRBJ2-5,TRBV11-2,NA,NA,TGTGCCAGCAGCTTACTGAACGGCGACGGGCAGTACTTC,CASSLLNGDGQYF
TRBJ2-7,TRBV9,many,NA,TGTGCCAGCAGCCCCTGGGGGTGGTTCTCCTACGAGCAGTACTTC,CASSPWGWFSYEQYF
TRBJ1-5,TRBV4-3,many,NA,TGCGCCAGCAGCTGGAACCGGGGAGGCAATCAGCCCCAGCATTTT,CASSWNRGGNQPQHF
TRBJ2-1,TRBV28,NA,NA,TGTGCCAGCAGACCTACCGGGACGGGCCTCGGGCTACCCCCCGCGATGAGCTCTAATGAGCAGTTCTTT,CASRPTGTGLGLPPAMSSNEQFF
TRBJ1-2,TRBV29-1,NA,NA,TGCAGCGTTGCGGGGGGATTTGGCTACACCTTC,CSVAGGFGYTF
TRBJ2-3,TRBV7-6,many,NA,TGTGCCAGCAGCTTAGATGGGGGATCGGGAGATACGCAGTATTTT,CASSLDGGSGDTQYF
TRBJ2-7,TRBV7-3,many,NA,TGTGCCAGCAGCCCCGTCGGGTCCTACGAGCAGTACTTC,CASSPVGSYEQYF
TRBJ2-1,TRBV4-3,NA,TRBD2,TGCGCCAGCAGCCCCCGAGGGGGCGGGAGGGCCCACTCCTACAATGAGCAGTTCTTC,CASSPRGGGRAHSYNEQFF
TRBJ2-5,TRBV29-1,many,TRBD1,TGCAGCGCCGACCCCGGGCAGGGGGTGGAGACCCAGTACTTC,CSADPGQGVETQYF
TRBJ2-5,TRBV10-3,few,NA,TGTGCCATCAGTGAGGGTGTGGGACAACAGAAAGAGACCCAGTACTTC,CAISEGVGQQKETQYF
TRBJ2-2,TRBV7-8,many,NA,TGTGCCAGCAGCTTCTTAGCGGTGCACGGGGAGCTGTTTTTT,CASSFLAVHGELFF
TRBJ2-7,TRBV5-1,many,TRBD2,TGCGCCAGCGGGACTAGCGGAGGACCATACGAGCAGTACTTC,CASGTSGGPYEQYF
TRBJ1-4,TRBV7-9,few,TRBD1,TGTGCCAGCAGTCTGAGGGGGCAGGTCGGCGAAAAACTGTTTTTT,CASSLRGQVGEKLFF
TRBJ2-7,TRBV5-6,many,TRBD1,TGTGCCAGCAGCTTGGGCGGACAGGGGGCCTACGAGCAGTACTTC,CASSLGGQGAYEQYF
TRBJ2-7,TRBV6-1,few,TRBD1,TGTGCCAGCAGTGAAGGGGACAGGGGAATCGGGAGGCCTTACGAGCAGTACTTC,CASSEGDRGIGRPYEQYF
TRBJ1-1,TRBV7-8,many,NA,TGTGCCAGCAGCTTAGGAGGGAATGAAGCTTTCTTT,CASSLGGNEAFF
TRBJ2-7,TRBV4-3,NA,NA,TGCGCCAGCAGCCGGGAAGGGAGAGGCCACGAGCAGTACTTC,CASSREGRGHEQYF
TRBJ1-1,TRBV9,many,NA,TGTGCCAGCAGCGCGTCAGGGAGTGGAGGGGAAGCTTTCTTT,CASSASGSGGEAFF
TRBJ2-5,TRBV5-1,few,NA,TGCGCCAGCAGGGAAGATAACAAAGAGACCCAGTACTTC,CASREDNKETQYF
TRBJ2-1,TRBV4-3,many,TRBD2,TGCGCCAGCAGCCAAGAAAGAGCGGGACCGTACAATGAGCAGTTCTTC,CASSQERAGPYNEQFF
TRBJ2-7,TRBV3-1,many,NA,TGTGCCAGCAGCCATACAGGGAACTACGACGAGCAGTACTTC,CASSHTGNYDEQYF
TRBJ2-1,TRBV19,NA,NA,TGTGCCAGTAGTTGGGGAAGGGGGGACAATGAGCAGTTCTTC,CASSWGRGDNEQFF
TRBJ2-1,TRBV7-9,many,NA,TGTGCCAGCAGCTTACCGTCCCCTTTTGCGGGCCCTTACTACAATGAGCAGTTCTTC,CASSLPSPFAGPYYNEQFF
TRBJ2-1,TRBV7-6,NA,NA,TGTGCCAGCAGCGCAGGTGGGGGGACCTACAATGAGCAGTTCTTC,CASSAGGGTYNEQFF
TRBJ2-7,TRBV29-1,NA,TRBD1,TGCAGCGTTGAATTGGGACAGGCAGCCTACGAGCAGTACTTC,CSVELGQAAYEQYF
TRBJ2-5,TRBV29-1,many,TRBD2,TGCAGCGCGTACGGGACTAGCAGGGAGACCCAGTACTTC,CSAYGTSRETQYF
TRBJ1-1,TRBV28,many,NA,TGTGCCAGCAGTTTGGAGGGGCCCACTGAAGCTTTCTTT,CASSLEGPTEAFF
TRBJ2-7,TRBV20-1,few,NA,TGCAGTGCTAGAGGTTTCATGACTACCTTCTACGAGCAGTACTTC,CSARGFMTTFYEQYF
TRBJ2-2,TRBV11-2,many,NA,TGTGCCAGCAGCTTAGCCGGGGAGCTGTTTTTT,CASSLAGELFF